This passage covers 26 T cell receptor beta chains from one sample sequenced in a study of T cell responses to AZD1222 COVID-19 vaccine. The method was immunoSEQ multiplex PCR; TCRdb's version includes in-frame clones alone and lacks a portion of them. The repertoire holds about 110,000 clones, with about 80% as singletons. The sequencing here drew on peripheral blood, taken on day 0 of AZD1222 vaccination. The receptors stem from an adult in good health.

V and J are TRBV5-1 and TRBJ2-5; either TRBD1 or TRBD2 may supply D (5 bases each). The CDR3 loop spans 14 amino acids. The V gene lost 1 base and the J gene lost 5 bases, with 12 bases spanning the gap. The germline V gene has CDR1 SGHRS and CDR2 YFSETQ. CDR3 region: CASSLLTERETQYF. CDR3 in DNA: TGCGCCAGCAGCTTGCTGACAGAGCGGGAGACCCAGTACTTC.

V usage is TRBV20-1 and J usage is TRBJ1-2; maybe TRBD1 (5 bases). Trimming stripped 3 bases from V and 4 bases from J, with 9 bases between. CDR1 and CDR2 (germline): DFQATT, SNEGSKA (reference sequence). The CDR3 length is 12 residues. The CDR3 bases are TGCAGTGCTAGTTCGACAGCCTATGGCTACACCTTC. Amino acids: CSASSTAYGYTF.

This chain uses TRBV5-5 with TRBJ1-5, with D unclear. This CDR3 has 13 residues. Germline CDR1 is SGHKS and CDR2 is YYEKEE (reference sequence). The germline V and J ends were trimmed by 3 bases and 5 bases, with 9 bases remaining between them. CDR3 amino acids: CASSSRRDQPQHF. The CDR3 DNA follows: TGTGCCAGCAGCTCAAGGCGCGATCAGCCCCAGCATTTT.

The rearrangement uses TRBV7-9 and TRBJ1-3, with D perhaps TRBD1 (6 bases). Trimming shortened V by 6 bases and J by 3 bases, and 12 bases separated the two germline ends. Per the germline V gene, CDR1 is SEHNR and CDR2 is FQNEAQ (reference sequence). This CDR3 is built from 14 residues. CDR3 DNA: TGTGCCAGCAGGAGACAGGCAGGTGGAAACACCATATATTTT. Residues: CASRRQAGGNTIYF.

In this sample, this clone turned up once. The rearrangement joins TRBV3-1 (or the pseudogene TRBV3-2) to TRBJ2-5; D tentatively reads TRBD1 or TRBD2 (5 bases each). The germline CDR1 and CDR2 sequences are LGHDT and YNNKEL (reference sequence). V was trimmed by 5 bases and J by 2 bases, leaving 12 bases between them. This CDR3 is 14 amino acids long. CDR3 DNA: TGTGCCAGCAGCGTGGCGAGGGGTCAAGAGACCCAGTACTTC. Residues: CASSVARGQETQYF.

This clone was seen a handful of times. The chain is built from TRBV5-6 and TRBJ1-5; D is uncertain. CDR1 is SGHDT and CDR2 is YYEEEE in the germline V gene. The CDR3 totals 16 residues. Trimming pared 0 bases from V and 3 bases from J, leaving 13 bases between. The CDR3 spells CASSLASLYPNQPQHF. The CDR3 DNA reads TGTGCCAGCAGCTTGGCCTCGTTATACCCCAATCAGCCCCAGCATTTT. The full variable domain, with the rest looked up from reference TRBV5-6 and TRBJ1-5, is DAGVTQSPTHLIKTRGQQVTLRCSPKSGHDTVSWYQQALGQGPQFIFQYYEEEERQRGNFPDRFSGHQFPNYSSELNVNALLLGDSALYLCASSLASLYPNQPQHFGDGTRLSIL.

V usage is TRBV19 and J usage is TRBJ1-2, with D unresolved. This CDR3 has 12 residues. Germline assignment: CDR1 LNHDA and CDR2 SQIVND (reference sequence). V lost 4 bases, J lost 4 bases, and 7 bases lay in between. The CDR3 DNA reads TGTGCCAGTAGTACCCCACTCTATGGCTACACCTTC. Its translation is CASSTPLYGYTF. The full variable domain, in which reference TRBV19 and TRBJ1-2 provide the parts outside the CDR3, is DGGITQSPKYLFRKEGQNVTLSCEQNLNHDAMYWYRQDPGQGLRLIYYSQIVNDFQKGDIAEGYSVSREKKESFPLTVTSAQKNPTAFYLCASSTPLYGYTFGSGTRLTVV.

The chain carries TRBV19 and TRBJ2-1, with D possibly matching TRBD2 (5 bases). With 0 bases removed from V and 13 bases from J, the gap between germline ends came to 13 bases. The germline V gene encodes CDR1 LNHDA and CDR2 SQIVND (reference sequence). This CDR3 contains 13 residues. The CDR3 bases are TGTGCCAGTAGTATAGAGTCTAGCATCATTCAGTTCTTC. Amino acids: CASSIESSIIQFF. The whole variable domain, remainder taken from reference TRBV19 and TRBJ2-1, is DGGITQSPKYLFRKEGQNVTLSCEQNLNHDAMYWYRQDPGQGLRLIYYSQIVNDFQKGDIAEGYSVSREKKESFPLTVTSAQKNPTAFYLCASSIESSIIQFFGPGTRLTVL.

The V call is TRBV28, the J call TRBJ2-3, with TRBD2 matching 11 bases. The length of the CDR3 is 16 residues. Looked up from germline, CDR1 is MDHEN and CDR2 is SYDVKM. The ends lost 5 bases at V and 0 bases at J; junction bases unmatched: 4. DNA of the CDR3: TGTGCCAGCAGTCACTGGACTAGCGGGAGCACAGATACGCAGTATTTT. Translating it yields CASSHWTSGSTDTQYF.

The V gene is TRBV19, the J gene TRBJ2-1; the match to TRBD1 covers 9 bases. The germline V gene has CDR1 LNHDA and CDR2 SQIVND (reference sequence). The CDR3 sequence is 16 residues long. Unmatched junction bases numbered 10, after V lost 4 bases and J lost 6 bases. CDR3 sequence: CASSKYGTGLSNEQFF. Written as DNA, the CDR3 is TGTGCCAGTAGTAAGTATGGGACAGGGCTGAGCAATGAGCAGTTCTTC.

The CDR3 coding sequence is TGCAGCGTCAAAGGGATGACGAACACCGGGGAGCTGTTTTTT. It encodes CSVKGMTNTGELFF. V gene TRBV29-1 combines with J gene TRBJ2-2; D call uncertain. V dropped 6 bases and J dropped 0 bases, with 11 bases sitting between them. The CDR3 is 14 residues long. Germline CDR1 reads SQVTM; CDR2 reads ANQGSEA.

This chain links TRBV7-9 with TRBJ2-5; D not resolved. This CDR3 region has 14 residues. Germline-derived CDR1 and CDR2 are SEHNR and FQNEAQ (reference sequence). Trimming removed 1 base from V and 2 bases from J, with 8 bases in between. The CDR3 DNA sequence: TGTGCCAGCAGCTTAGTGGGGATACAAGAGACCCAGTACTTC. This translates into CASSLVGIQETQYF.

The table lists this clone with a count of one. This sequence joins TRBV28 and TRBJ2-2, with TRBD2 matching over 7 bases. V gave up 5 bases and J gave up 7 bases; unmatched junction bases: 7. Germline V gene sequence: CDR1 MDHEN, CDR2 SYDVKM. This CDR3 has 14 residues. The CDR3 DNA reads TGTGCCAGCAGTACGGGAGGCGTGAACGGGGAGCTGTTTTTT. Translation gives CASSTGGVNGELFF.

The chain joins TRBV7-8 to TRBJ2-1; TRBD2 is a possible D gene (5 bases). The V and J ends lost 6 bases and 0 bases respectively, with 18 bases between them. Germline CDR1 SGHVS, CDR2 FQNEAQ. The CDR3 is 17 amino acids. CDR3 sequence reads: CASRYGDSASSYNEQFF. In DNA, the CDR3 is TGTGCCAGCAGGTACGGAGATAGCGCGAGCTCCTACAATGAGCAGTTCTTC.

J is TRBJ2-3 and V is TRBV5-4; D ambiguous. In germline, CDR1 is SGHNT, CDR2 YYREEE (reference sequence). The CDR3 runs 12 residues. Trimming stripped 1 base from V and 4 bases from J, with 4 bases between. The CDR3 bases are TGTGCCAGCAGCTTGTATCCAGATACGCAGTATTTT. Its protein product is CASSLYPDTQYF.

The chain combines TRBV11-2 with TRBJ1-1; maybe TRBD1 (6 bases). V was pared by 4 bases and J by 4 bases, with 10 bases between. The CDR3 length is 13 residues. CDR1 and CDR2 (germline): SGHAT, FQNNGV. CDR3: CASSYRELTEAFF. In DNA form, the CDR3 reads TGTGCCAGCAGCTACAGGGAGCTCACTGAAGCTTTCTTT. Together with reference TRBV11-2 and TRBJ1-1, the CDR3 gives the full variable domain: EAGVAQSPRYKIIEKRQSVAFWCNPISGHATLYWYQQILGQGPKLLIQFQNNGVVDDSQLPKDRFSAERLKGVDSTLKIQPAKLEDSAVYLCASSYRELTEAFFGQGTRLTVV.

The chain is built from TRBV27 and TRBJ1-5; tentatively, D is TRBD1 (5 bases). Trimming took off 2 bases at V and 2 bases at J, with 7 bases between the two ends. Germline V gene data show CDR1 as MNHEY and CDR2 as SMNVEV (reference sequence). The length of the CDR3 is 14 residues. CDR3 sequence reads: CASSLTGGNQPQHF. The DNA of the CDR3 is TGTGCCAGCAGTTTAACGGGGGGCAATCAGCCCCAGCATTTT.

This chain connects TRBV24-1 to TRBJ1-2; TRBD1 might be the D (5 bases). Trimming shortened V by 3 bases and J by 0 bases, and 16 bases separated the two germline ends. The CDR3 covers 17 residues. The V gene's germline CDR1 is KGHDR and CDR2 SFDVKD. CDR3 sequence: CATSDPGTGGANYGYTF. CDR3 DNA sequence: TGTGCCACCAGTGATCCTGGGACTGGAGGGGCTAACTATGGCTACACCTTC.

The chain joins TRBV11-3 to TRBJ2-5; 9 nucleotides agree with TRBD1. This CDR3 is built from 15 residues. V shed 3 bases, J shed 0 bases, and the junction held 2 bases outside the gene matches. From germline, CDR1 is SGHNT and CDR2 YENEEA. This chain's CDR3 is CASSLGQGNQETQYF. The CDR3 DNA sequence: TGTGCCAGCAGCTTGGGACAGGGCAACCAAGAGACCCAGTACTTC.

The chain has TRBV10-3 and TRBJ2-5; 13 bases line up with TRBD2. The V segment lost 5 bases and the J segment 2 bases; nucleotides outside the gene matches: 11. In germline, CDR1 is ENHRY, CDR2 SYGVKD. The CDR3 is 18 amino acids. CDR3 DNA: TGTGCCATCAGTAACCCGCTGGGACTAGCGGGGACTCAAGAGACCCAGTACTTC. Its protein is CAISNPLGLAGTQETQYF.

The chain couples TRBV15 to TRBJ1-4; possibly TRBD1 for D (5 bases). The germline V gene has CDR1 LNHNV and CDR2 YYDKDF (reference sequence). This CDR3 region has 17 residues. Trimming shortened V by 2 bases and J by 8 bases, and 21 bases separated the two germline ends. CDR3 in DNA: TGTGCCACCAGCAGAAGGGTGGGGGTCCGGGGAGAAGAAAAACTGTTTTTT. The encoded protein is CATSRRVGVRGEEKLFF.

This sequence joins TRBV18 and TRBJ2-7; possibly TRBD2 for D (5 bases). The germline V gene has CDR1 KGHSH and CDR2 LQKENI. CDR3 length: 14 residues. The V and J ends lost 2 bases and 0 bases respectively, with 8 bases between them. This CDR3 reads CASSPSGSSYEQYF. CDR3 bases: TGTGCCAGCTCACCATCGGGGTCCTCCTACGAGCAGTACTTC.

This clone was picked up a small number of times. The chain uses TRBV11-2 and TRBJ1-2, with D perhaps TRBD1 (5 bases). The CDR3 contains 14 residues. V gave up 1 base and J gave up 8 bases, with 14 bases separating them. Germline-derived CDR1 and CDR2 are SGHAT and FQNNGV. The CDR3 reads CASSLVPGAGGYTF. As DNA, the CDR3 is TGTGCCAGCAGCTTAGTTCCCGGGGCGGGAGGCTACACCTTC.

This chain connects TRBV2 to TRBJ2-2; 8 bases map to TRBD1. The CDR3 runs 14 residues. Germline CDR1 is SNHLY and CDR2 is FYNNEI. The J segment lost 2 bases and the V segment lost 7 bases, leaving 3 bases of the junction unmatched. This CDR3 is CASTQGANTGELFF. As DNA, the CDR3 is TGTGCCAGCACCCAGGGGGCAAACACCGGGGAGCTGTTTTTT. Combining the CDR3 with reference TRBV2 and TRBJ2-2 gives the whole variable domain EPEVTQTPSHQVTQMGQEVILRCVPISNHLYFYWYRQILGQKVEFLVSFYNNEISEKSEIFDDQFSVERPDGSNFTLKIRSTKLEDSAMYFCASTQGANTGELFFGEGSRLTVL.

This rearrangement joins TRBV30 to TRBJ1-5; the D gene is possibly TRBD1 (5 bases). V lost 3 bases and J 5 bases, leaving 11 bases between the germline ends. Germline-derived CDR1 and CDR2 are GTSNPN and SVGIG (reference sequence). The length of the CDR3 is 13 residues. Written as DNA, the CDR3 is TGTGCCTGGAGCAGTGGGGGGGATCAGCCCCAGCATTTT. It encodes CAWSSGGDQPQHF.

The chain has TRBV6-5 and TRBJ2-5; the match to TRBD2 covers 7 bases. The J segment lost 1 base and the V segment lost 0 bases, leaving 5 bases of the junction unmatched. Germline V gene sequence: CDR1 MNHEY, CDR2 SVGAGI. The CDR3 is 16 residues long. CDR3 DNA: TGTGCCAGCAGTTACTCGATACCGGGGGGCCAAGAGACCCAGTACTTC. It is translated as CASSYSIPGGQETQYF.